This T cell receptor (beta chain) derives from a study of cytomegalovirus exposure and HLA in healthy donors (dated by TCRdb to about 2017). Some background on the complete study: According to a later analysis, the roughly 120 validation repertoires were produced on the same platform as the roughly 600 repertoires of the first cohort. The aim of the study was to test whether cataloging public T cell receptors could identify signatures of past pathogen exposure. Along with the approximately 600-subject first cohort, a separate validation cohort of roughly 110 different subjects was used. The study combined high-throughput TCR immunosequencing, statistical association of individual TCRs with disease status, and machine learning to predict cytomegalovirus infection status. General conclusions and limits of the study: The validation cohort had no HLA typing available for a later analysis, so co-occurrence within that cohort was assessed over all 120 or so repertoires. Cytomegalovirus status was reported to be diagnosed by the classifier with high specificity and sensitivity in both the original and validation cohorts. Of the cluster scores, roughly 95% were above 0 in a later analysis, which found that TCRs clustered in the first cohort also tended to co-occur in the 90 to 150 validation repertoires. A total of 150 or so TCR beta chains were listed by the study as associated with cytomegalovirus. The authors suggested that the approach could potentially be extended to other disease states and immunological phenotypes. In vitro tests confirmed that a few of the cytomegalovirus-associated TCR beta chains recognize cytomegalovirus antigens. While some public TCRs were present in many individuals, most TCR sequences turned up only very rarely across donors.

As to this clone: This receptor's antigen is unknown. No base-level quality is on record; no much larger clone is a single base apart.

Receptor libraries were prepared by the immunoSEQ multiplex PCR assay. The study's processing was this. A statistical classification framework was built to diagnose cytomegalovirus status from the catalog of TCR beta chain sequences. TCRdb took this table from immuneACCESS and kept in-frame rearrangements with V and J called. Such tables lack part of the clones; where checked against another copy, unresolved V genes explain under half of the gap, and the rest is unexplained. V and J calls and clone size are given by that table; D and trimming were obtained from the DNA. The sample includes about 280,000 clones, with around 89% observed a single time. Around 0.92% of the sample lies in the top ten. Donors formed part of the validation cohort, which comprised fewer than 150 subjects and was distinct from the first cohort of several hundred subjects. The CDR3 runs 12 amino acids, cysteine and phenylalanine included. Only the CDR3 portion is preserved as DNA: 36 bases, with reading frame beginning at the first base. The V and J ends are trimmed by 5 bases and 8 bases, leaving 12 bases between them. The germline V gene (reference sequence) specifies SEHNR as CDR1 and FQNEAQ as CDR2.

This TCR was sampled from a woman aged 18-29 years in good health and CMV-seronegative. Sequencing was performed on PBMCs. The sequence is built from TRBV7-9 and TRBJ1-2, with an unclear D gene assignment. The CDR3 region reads CASSPNLGGYTF. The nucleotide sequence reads TGTGCCAGCAGCCCCAACCTCGGGGGCTACACCTTC.